Following are 21 T cell receptor beta chains from one sample sequenced in a study of blood T cell repertoires in COVID-19. Clones were sequenced by immunoSEQ multiplex PCR, and TCRdb holds only the in-frame ones, with some missing. Altogether roughly 380,000 clones are present, roughly 89% being singletons, with the ten largest covering 3.9%. Sequenced input: peripheral blood. These receptor sequences come from a woman in her sixties or seventies with COVID-19, enrolled during active disease.

The chain recombines TRBV5-5 with TRBJ1-2, with D maybe TRBD1 (5 bases). V lost 4 bases, J lost 4 bases, and 14 bases lay in between. The CDR3 loop spans 14 amino acids. The V gene's germline CDR1 is SGHKS and CDR2 YYEKEE (reference sequence). In DNA form, the CDR3 reads TGTGCCAGCAGCATCCTCAGGGAAAGCTATGGCTACACCTTC. This gives the protein CASSILRESYGYTF.

This rearrangement joins TRBV27 to TRBJ1-4; D remains ambiguous. The ends were cut back, 6 bases at V and 0 bases at J, with 17 bases in the middle. The CDR3 runs to 17 residues. Germline assignment: CDR1 MNHEY and CDR2 SMNVEV (reference sequence). CDR3 region: CASSPTFRLATNEKLFF. DNA of the CDR3: TGTGCCAGCAGCCCGACTTTCCGCCTTGCAACTAATGAAAAACTGTTTTTT.

The J gene is TRBJ1-5, the V gene TRBV2, with a tentative D call TRBD1 (5 bases). The V gene's germline CDR1 is SNHLY and CDR2 FYNNEI. Trimming cost V 4 bases and J 7 bases, with 11 bases left between them. The CDR3 is 13 amino acids. The CDR3: CASSGTGTQPQHF. In DNA form, the CDR3 reads TGTGCCAGCAGTGGAACAGGTACCCAGCCCCAGCATTTT.

This clone has more than one count but fewer than ten. This chain joins TRBV27 and TRBJ2-5, with D possibly TRBD1 on 5 matching bases. V lost 4 bases to trimming and J lost 3 bases, with 15 bases between them. The germline gives CDR1 MNHEY, CDR2 SMNVEV (reference sequence). The CDR3 is made up of 15 amino acids. CDR3 in amino acids: CASSSLRVTKETQYF. The CDR3 DNA sequence: TGTGCCAGCAGTTCCCTCAGGGTAACAAAAGAGACCCAGTACTTC.

The chain couples TRBV27 to TRBJ2-7, with 11 bases lining up with TRBD2. Trimming took 4 bases from V and 2 from J; bases not matched to a gene: 4. The CDR3 has 15 residues. Germline V gene lookup returns CDR1 MNHEY and CDR2 SMNVEV (reference sequence). This CDR3 reads CASSYGLAGAYEQYF. The CDR3 DNA sequence: TGTGCCAGCAGTTATGGACTAGCGGGCGCCTACGAGCAGTACTTC.

CDR3 sequence: CASSQAGEAEAFF. The CDR3 nucleotides are TGTGCCAGCAGCCAAGCAGGGGAAGCTGAAGCTTTCTTT. The chain links TRBV14 to TRBJ1-1; possible D gene TRBD1, 6 bases. CDR1 and CDR2 from the germline V gene are SGHDN and FVKESK. The CDR3 spans 13 residues. Trimming left V 1 base short and J 6 bases short, with 9 bases between. Full variable domain (outside the CDR3, taken from reference TRBV14 and TRBJ1-1): EAGVTQFPSHSVIEKGQTVTLRCDPISGHDNLYWYRRVMGKEIKFLLHFVKESKQDESGMPNNRFLAERTGGTYSTLKVQPAELEDSGVYFCASSQAGEAEAFFGQGTRLTVV.

The CDR3 sequence is CASGLSIRESVRGTDTQYF. CDR3 bases: TGTGCTAGTGGTTTGTCCATTAGGGAGAGCGTGCGGGGCACAGATACGCAGTATTTT. This chain uses TRBV12-5 with TRBJ2-3, with D possibly matching TRBD2 (5 bases). This CDR3 comprises 19 residues. V was cut by 2 bases and J by 1 base, with 22 bases left in between. From germline, CDR1 is LGHNT and CDR2 FRNRAP.

This rearrangement joins TRBV6-6 to TRBJ1-1, with 12 bases identical to TRBD1. After removal of 5 bases from V and 3 bases from J, the junction contained 7 bases not matched to a gene. Germline CDR1 MNHNY, CDR2 SVGAGI (reference sequence). The CDR3 is made up of 16 amino acids. CDR3 DNA: TGTGCCAGCAGTCCCCGGGACAGGGGGCAGGACACTGAAGCTTTCTTT. Amino acids: CASSPRDRGQDTEAFF.

The chain combines TRBV5-1 with TRBJ1-4; TRBD1 matches at 7 bases. J lost 5 bases, V lost 3 bases, and 4 bases had no gene match. Germline V gene lookup returns CDR1 SGHRS and CDR2 YFSETQ. This CDR3 is built from 14 residues. The CDR3 sequence is CASSWGTANEKLFF. Written as DNA, the CDR3 is TGCGCCAGCAGCTGGGGGACAGCCAATGAAAAACTGTTTTTT.

The chain links TRBV9 to TRBJ2-3, with 11 bases matching TRBD2. With V trimmed by 6 bases and J by 0 bases, 18 bases remained unmatched. Looked up from germline, CDR1 is SGDLS and CDR2 is YYNGEE. The CDR3 covers 20 residues. CDR3 loop: CASITLGLAETCPSTDTQYF. The CDR3 DNA is TGTGCCAGCATCACCTTGGGACTAGCGGAGACCTGCCCTAGCACAGATACGCAGTATTTT.

The CDR3 sequence is CASSSQISGNTIYF. Here the CDR3 DNA reads TGTGCCAGCAGTTCACAGATCTCTGGAAACACCATATATTTT. The V gene is TRBV6-5, the J gene TRBJ1-3, with D uncertain. CDR3 size: 14 residues. The germline CDR1 and CDR2 sequences are MNHEY and SVGAGI. With 4 bases removed from V and 0 bases from J, the gap between germline ends came to 7 bases.

The CDR3 loop is CASSQDERGNTIYF. CDR3 bases: TGTGCCAGCAGCCAAGATGAACGGGGAAACACCATATATTTT. This chain joins TRBV3-1 (or the pseudogene TRBV3-2) and TRBJ1-3; unclear D gene. V was pared by 0 bases and J by 4 bases, with 7 bases between. CDR1 and CDR2 (germline): LGHDT, YNNKEL (reference sequence). The CDR3 runs to 14 residues.

This clone turned up a few times. The gene calls are TRBV29-1 and TRBJ1-3; 7 nucleotides agree with TRBD1. V shed 2 bases, J shed 4 bases, and the junction held 8 bases outside the gene matches. The CDR3 is made up of 15 amino acids. Germline CDR1 and CDR2: SQVTM and ANQGSEA. In nucleotides, the CDR3 is TGCAGCGTTGAAAGGTTCGGGACAGTCGGAAACACCATATATTTT. Protein sequence: CSVERFGTVGNTIYF. Combining the CDR3 with reference TRBV29-1 and TRBJ1-3 gives the whole variable domain SAVISQKPSRDICQRGTSLTIQCQVDSQVTMMFWYRQQPGQSLTLIATANQGSEATYESGFVIDKFPISRPNLTFSTLTVSNMSPEDSSIYLCSVERFGTVGNTIYFGEGSWLTVV.

J is TRBJ1-6 and V is TRBV3-1 (or the pseudogene TRBV3-2); 10 bases fit TRBD1. J gave up 10 bases and V 4 bases, and 7 bases lay outside the gene matches. Germline CDR1 and CDR2: LGHDT and YNNKEL (reference sequence). This CDR3 comprises 15 residues. The DNA for the CDR3 is TGTGCCAGCAGCCCTTGGACAGGGGGGAAATCACCCCTCCACTTT. Its protein product is CASSPWTGGKSPLHF.

The gene calls are TRBV7-3 and TRBJ2-7; possibly TRBD2 for D (5 bases). The CDR3 has 14 amino acids. V dropped 4 bases and J dropped 0 bases, with 10 bases sitting between them. Per germline, CDR1 SGHTA and CDR2 FQGTGA. CDR3 region: CASSSGSNSYEQYF. The CDR3 region has the DNA TGTGCCAGCAGCTCGGGATCTAACTCCTACGAGCAGTACTTC.

The chain joins TRBV6-5 to TRBJ1-2; 8 positions match TRBD1. Germline assignment: CDR1 MNHEY and CDR2 SVGAGI. This CDR3 spans 13 amino acids. Losses at the gene ends were 8 bases for V and 2 bases for J; bases not matched to a gene: 4. CDR3 loop: CASFDRGNYGYTF. The CDR3 region has the DNA TGTGCCAGCTTCGACAGGGGAAACTATGGCTACACCTTC.

V and J are TRBV5-1 and TRBJ1-1; 9 bases agree with TRBD1. V lost 7 bases, J lost 2 bases, and 6 bases stayed unmatched. This CDR3 contains 14 residues. Germline V gene data show CDR1 as SGHRS and CDR2 as YFSETQ. DNA for the CDR3: TGCGCCAGCCAATTAACAGGGGGCAACACTGAAGCTTTCTTT. Encoded protein: CASQLTGGNTEAFF.

The chain couples TRBV5-4 to TRBJ1-1; D call uncertain. Trimming pared 4 bases from V and 6 bases from J, leaving 16 bases between. The CDR3 runs to 14 residues. Germline loops: CDR1 SGHNT, CDR2 YYREEE (reference sequence). The CDR3 DNA reads as TGTGCCAGCAGCCTCCCGGGCGCGAGGGCTGAAGCTTTCTTT. Protein sequence: CASSLPGARAEAFF.

The J gene is TRBJ1-1, the V gene TRBV7-2; 10 bases line up with TRBD1. CDR3 size: 14 residues. V shed 1 base, J shed 4 bases, and the junction held 0 bases outside the gene matches. The germline V gene encodes CDR1 SGHTA and CDR2 FQGNSA. The CDR3 spells CASSLGQGATEAFF. As DNA, the CDR3 is TGTGCCAGCAGCTTAGGACAGGGGGCCACTGAAGCTTTCTTT.

This chain joins TRBV7-3 and TRBJ1-1; a weak D match, TRBD1 (6 bases). V lost 10 bases to trimming and J lost 1 base, with 22 bases between them. Germline CDR1 is SGHTA and CDR2 is FQGTGA. The CDR3 loop spans 16 amino acids. The CDR3 nucleotides are TGTGCCATCCCACCAACACGGGGACAACCGAACACTGAAGCTTTCTTT. The encoded protein is CAIPPTRGQPNTEAFF.

This chain uses TRBV6-5 with TRBJ1-6; D is undetermined. The CDR3 runs 14 residues. V was cut by 11 bases and J by 0 bases, with 11 bases left in between. Germline values: CDR1 MNHEY, CDR2 SVGAGI. The CDR3: CAGRLSSYNSPLHF. The CDR3 DNA follows: TGTGCCGGTCGACTAAGCTCCTATAATTCACCCCTCCACTTT.